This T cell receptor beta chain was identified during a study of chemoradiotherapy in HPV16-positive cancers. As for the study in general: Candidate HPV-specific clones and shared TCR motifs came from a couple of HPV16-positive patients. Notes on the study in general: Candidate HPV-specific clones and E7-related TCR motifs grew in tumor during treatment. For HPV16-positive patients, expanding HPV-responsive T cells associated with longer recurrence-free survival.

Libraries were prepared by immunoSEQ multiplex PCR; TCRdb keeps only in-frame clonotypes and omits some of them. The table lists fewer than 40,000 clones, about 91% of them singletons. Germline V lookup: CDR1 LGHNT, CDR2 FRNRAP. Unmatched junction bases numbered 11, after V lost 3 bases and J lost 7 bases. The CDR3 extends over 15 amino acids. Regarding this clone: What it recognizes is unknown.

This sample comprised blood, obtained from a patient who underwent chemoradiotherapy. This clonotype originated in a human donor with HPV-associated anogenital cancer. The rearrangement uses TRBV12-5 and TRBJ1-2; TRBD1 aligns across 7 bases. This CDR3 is CASGFSGGTFGGYTF. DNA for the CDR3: TGTGCTAGTGGTTTCTCAGGGGGAACCTTTGGTGGCTACACCTTC.